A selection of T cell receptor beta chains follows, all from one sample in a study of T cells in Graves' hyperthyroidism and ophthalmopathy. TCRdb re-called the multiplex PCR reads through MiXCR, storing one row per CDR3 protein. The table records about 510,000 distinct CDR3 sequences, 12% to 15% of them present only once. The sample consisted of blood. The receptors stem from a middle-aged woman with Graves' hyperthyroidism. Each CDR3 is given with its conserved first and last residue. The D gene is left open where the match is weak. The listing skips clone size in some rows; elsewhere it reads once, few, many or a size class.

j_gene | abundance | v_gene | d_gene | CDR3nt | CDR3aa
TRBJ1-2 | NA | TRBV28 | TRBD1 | TGTGCCACTACGACAGGGTATGGCTACACCTTC | CATTTGYGYTF
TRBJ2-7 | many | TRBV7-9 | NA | TGTGCCAGCAGCCCCCGGGAGCTCTACGAGCAGTACTTC | CASSPRELYEQYF
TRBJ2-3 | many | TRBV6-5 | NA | TGTGCCAGCAGTTACTCTCCCGGACAGAGCACAGATACGCAGTATTTT | CASSYSPGQSTDTQYF
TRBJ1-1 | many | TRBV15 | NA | TGTGCCACCAGCAGAGGTGGGGCTGGGTACACTGAAGCTTTCTTT | CATSRGGAGYTEAFF
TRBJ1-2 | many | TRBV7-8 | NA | TGTGCCAGCAGCTTAGCCCAACAAGCTGGCTACACCTTC | CASSLAQQAGYTF
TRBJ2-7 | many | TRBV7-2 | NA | TGTGCCAGCAGCTTAAAGTCCCGAGGCGGGGCCTACGAGCAGTACTTC | CASSLKSRGGAYEQYF
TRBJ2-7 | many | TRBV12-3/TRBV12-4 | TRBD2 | TGTGCCAGCAGTTTATACGGGACTAGCGGAATCTCCTACGAGCAGTACTTC | CASSLYGTSGISYEQYF
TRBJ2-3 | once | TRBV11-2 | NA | TGTGCCAGCAGCTTAGATGGGCCAGGGGGCACAGATACGCAGTATTTT | CASSLDGPGGTDTQYF
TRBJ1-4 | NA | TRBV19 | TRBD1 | TGTGCCACCCAGGAGGGGGCAGCAACTAATGAAAAACTGTTTTTT | CATQEGAATNEKLFF
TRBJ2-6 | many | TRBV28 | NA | TGTGCCAGCAGTTTCCCGGGTATGTCTGGGGCCAACGTCCTGACTTTC | CASSFPGMSGANVLTF
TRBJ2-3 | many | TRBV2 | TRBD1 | TGTGCCAGCAAATCGGACAGGTGGGGCACAGATACGCAGTATTTT | CASKSDRWGTDTQYF
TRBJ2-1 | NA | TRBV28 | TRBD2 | TGTGCCAGCAGTCCCTCGGGCGGGAGTCGGAATGAGCAGTTCTTC | CASSPSGGSRNEQFF
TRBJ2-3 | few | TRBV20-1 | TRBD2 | TGCAGTGCTAGCCGGGAGGAAGCAGATACGCAGTATTTT | CSASREEADTQYF
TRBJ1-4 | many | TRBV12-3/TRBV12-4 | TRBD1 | TGTGCCAGCAGTGGGCGGGACAGGAGTAATGAAAAACTGTTTTTT | CASSGRDRSNEKLFF
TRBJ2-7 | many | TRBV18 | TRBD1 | TGTGCCAGCTCACCACCGTACAGGGGCGACGAGCAGTACTTC | CASSPPYRGDEQYF
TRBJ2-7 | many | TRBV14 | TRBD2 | TGTGCCAGCAGCCAGGGTCCGGGACTAGCGGGAGGGAGCTCCTACGAGCAGTACTTC | CASSQGPGLAGGSSYEQYF